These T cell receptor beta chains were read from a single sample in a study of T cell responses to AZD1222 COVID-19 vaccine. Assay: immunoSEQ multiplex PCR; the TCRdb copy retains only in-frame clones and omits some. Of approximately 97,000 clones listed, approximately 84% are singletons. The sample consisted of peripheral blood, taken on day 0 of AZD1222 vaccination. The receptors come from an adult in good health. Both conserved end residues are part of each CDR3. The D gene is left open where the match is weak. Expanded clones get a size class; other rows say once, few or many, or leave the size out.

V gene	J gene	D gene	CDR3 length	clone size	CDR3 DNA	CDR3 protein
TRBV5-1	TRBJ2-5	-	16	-	TGCGCCAGCAGCTTCCCGGGGGGCGTATTACAAGAGACCCAGTACTTC	CASSFPGGVLQETQYF
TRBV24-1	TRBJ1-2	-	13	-	TGTGCCACCAGTGTTGGGACTAACTATGGCTACACCTTC	CATSVGTNYGYTF
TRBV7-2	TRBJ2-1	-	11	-	TGTGCCAGCAGCTTCAAACTGGAGCAGTTCTTC	CASSFKLEQFF
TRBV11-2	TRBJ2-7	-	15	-	TGTGCCAGCAGCTTAGATGTAGGAACCCTATACGAGCAGTACTTC	CASSLDVGTLYEQYF
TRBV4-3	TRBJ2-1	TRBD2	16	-	TGCGCCAGCAGCCAGGAACTAGCGGGGGGATACAATGAGCAGTTCTTC	CASSQELAGGYNEQFF
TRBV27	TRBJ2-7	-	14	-	TGTGCCAGCAGCAAGAATGGACCGGGGTACGAGCAGTACTTC	CASSKNGPGYEQYF
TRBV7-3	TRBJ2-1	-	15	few	TGTGCCAGCAGCTCAGGGACTGGCTCCTACAATGAGCAGTTCTTC	CASSSGTGSYNEQFF
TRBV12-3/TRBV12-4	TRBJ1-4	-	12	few	TGTGCCAGCAGTTACAGAGCGGAAAAACTGTTTTTT	CASSYRAEKLFF
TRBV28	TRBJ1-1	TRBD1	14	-	TGTGCCAGCAGTTGGACAGGGTCGAGCACTGAAGCTTTCTTT	CASSWTGSSTEAFF
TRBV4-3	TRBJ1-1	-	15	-	TGCGCCAGCAGCCAACGCCTGGGGGCCGGCACTGAAGCTTTCTTT	CASSQRLGAGTEAFF
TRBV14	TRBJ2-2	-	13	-	TGTGCCAGCAGCCTACTTTTCACCGGGGAGCTGTTTTTT	CASSLLFTGELFF
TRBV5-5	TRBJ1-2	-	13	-	TGTGCCAGCAGACCACCCGGTCGTTATGGCTACACCTTC	CASRPPGRYGYTF
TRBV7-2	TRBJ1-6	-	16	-	TGTGCCAGCAGCTTAACCGGGACTTCGGGGAATTCACCCCTCCACTTT	CASSLTGTSGNSPLHF
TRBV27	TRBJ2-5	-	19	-	TGTGCCAGCAGTTTCGAACTCCTCCACGTATTCGCCACGGGGGAGACCCAGTACTTC	CASSFELLHVFATGETQYF
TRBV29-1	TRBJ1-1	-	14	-	TGCAGCGTTGGAGGCATCCCCATGAACACTGAAGCTTTCTTT	CSVGGIPMNTEAFF
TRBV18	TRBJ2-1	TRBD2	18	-	TGTGCCAGCTCACCACCGTCTTCTAGCGGGGCCAACTACAATGAGCAGTTCTTC	CASSPPSSSGANYNEQFF